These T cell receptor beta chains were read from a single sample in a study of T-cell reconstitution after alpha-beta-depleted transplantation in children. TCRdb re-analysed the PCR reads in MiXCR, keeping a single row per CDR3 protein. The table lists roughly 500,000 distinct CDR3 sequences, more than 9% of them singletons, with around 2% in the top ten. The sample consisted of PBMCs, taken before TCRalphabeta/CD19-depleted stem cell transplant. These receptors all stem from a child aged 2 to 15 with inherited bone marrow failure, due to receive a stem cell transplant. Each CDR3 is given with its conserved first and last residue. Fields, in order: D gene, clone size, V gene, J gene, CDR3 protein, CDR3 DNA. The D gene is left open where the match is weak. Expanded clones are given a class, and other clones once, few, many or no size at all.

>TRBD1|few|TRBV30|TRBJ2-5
CAWSVMGQVIETQYF
TGTGCCTGGAGCGTTATGGGACAGGTGATAGAGACCCAGTACTTC
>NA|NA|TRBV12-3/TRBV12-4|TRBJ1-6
CASCFSPGQRGAWNSPLHF
TGTGCCAGCTGTTTTAGCCCTGGGCAGAGGGGGGCTTGGAATTCACCCCTCCACTTT
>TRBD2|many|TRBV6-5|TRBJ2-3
CASSYYPPVGREFSDTQYF
TGTGCCAGCAGTTACTACCCTCCCGTCGGGCGGGAGTTTTCAGATACGCAGTATTTT
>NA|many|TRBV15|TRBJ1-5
CATSRDTNQPQHF
TGTGCCACCAGCAGAGACACCAATCAGCCCCAGCATTTT
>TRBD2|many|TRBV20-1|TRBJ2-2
CSARDIAGMTGELFF
TGCAGTGCTAGAGATATAGCGGGAATGACCGGGGAGCTGTTTTTT
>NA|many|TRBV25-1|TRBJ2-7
CASSEYIGRTYEQYF
TGTGCCAGCAGTGAATATATTGGGCGGACCTACGAGCAGTACTTC
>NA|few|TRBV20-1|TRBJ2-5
CSASGSHQETQYF
TGCAGTGCTAGCGGGTCCCACCAAGAGACCCAGTACTTC
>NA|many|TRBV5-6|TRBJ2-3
CASSFILGQTRTDTQYF
TGTGCCAGCAGCTTTATCCTAGGACAGACCCGCACAGATACGCAGTATTTT
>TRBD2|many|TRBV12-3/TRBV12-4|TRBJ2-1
CASSLGLAVNEQFF
TGTGCCAGCAGTTTAGGGCTAGCGGTCAATGAGCAGTTCTTC
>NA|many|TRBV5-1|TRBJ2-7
CASSLEGTSTTYEQYF
TGCGCCAGCAGCTTGGAAGGGACGTCAACAACCTACGAGCAGTACTTC
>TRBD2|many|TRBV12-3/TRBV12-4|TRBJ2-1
CASRFRPPMRVRGELAGEDEQFF
TGTGCCAGCAGGTTCCGCCCCCCAATGCGTGTTCGTGGGGAGCTAGCGGGAGAGGATGAGCAGTTCTTC
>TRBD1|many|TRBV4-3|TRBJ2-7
CASSQSDRGYEQYF
TGCGCCAGCAGCCAATCGGACAGGGGCTACGAGCAGTACTTC
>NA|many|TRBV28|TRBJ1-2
CASSLGDYGYTF
TGTGCCAGCAGCTTAGGGGACTATGGCTACACCTTC
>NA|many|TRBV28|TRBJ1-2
CASKTNIEFYGYSF
TGTGCCAGCAAGACCAACATTGAATTCTATGGCTACTCCTTC
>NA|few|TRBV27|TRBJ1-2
CASRGSDGYTF
TGTGCCAGCAGGGGAAGCGATGGCTACACCTTC
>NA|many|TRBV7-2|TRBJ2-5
CASSSGRYQETQYF
TGTGCCAGCAGCTCGGGACGTTACCAAGAGACCCAGTACTTC
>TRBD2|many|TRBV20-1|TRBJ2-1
CSAHPPREGGNEQFF
TGCAGTGCTCATCCCCCGCGGGAGGGCGGCAATGAGCAGTTCTTC
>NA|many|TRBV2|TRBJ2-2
CASQGGWTGELFF
TGTGCCAGCCAGGGGGGGTGGACCGGGGAGCTGTTTTTT
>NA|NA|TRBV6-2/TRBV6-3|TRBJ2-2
CASSYRHQGTGELFF
TGTGCCAGCAGTTACCGACACCAGGGCACCGGGGAGCTGTTTTTT
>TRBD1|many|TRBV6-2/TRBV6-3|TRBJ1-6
CASSSDRGPSPLHF
TGTGCCAGCAGTTCGGACAGGGGGCCTTCACCCCTCCACTTT
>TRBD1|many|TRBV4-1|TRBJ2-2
CASSPHRGPNTGELFF
TGCGCCAGCAGCCCCCACAGGGGTCCGAACACCGGGGAGCTGTTTTTT
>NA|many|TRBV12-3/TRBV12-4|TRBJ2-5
CASSRLTEETQYF
TGTGCCAGCAGCCGACTCACGGAGGAGACCCAGTACTTC
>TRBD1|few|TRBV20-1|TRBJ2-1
CSARDGDSYYEQFF
TGCAGTGCCAGAGATGGGGACAGTTACTATGAGCAGTTCTTC
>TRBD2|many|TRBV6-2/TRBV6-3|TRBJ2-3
CASRQPPAGGPRDTQYF
TGTGCCAGCAGGCAGCCGCCAGCGGGAGGGCCCAGGGATACGCAGTATTTT
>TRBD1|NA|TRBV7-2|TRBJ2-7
CASSPEPGQGVYEQYF
TGTGCCAGCAGCCCAGAACCGGGACAGGGTGTATACGAGCAGTACTTC
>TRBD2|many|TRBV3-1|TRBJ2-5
CASSQLTSGGTQYF
TGTGCCAGCAGCCAATTGACTAGCGGGGGGACCCAGTACTTC
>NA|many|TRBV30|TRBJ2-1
CALGDNHNEQFF
TGTGCCCTTGGGGATAATCACAATGAGCAGTTCTTC
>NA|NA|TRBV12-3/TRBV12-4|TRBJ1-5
CASSFGASNQPQHF
TGTGCCAGCAGTTTTGGGGCTAGCAATCAGCCCCAGCATTTT
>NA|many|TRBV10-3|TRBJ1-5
CAISESEGGNQPQHF
TGTGCCATCAGTGAGTCAGAGGGTGGTAATCAGCCCCAGCATTTT
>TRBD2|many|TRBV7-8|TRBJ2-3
CASSLGRLAGDRYF
TGTGCCAGCAGCTTGGGTCGACTAGCGGGAGATCGGTATTTT
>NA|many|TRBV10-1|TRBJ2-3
CASSRDLGDTQYF
TGCGCCAGCAGCCGGGACCTCGGAGATACGCAGTATTTT
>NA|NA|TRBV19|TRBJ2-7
CASSIGGHPTYEQYF
TGTGCCAGTAGTATTGGGGGACATCCGACCTACGAGCAGTACTTC
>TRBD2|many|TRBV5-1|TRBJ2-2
CASSLPGLANTGELFF
TGCGCCAGCAGCTTGCCGGGACTAGCGAACACCGGGGAGCTGTTTTTT